This section outlines one TCR beta chain sequence together with its context. Its antigen is currently not known. Base qualities are not provided; no much larger clone lies one nucleotide away. TCRbeta CDR3 regions were amplified from genomic DNA by means of the immunoSEQ Assay, a bias-controlled multiplex PCR. Turning to the authors' computational methods: Nucleated cell counts per sample were estimated from amplification of reference gene primers within the assay. Sequence reads were collapsed and filtered to measure the absolute abundance of every unique TCRbeta CDR3 rearrangement. For each sample, productive Simpson clonality was calculated by taking the square root of Simpson's diversity index across productive rearrangements. TCRdb mirrors the immuneACCESS table, restricted to in-frame sequences. Some clones are absent from its copies; in checked studies, under half trace to an unresolved V gene, and the reason for the others is unknown. V and J calls plus clone size are reproduced from that table; the DNA served to infer D and trimming. The table for this sample lists some 230,000 clones; approximately 84% of them were counted only once. Less than 2.5% of the sample goes to the ten largest clones.

Whole blood was collected in K2EDTA tubes by collaborating institutions according to the institutions' own protocols. For TCRbeta analysis, collaborators shipped samples as frozen whole blood, isolated PBMCs, or DNA extracted from either of those sample types. The germline V gene gives CDR1 as SGHRS and CDR2 as YFSETQ. V ends up 0 bases short and J 3 bases short, with an unmatched junction base count of 13. The CDR3, from cysteine to phenylalanine, totals 18 residues. The only DNA kept is the CDR3, 54 bases in frame from the first base. This sample is part of a study of blood T cell repertoires in COVID-19 (dated by TCRdb to about 2020). As for the study more broadly: The collaborator samples originated in the United States, Italy and Spain and spanned the acute and convalescent phases of COVID-19. The material from the prospective study consisted of cDNA or gDNA derived from T cells, B-cell-depleted T cells, or PBMCs. The dataset comprised deeply sampled blood TCRbeta repertoires from subjects exposed to, actively infected with, or recovered from COVID-19. A freely available public database, intended as a resource for researchers studying the immune response to SARS-CoV-2, is where the repertoires were released. The samples were drawn from two sources: the first 160 participants of the ongoing ImmuneRACE study, and some 1,300 subjects contributed by 6 global collaborators. Nearly every sample came with metadata listing a de-identified subject ID, COVID-19 status, age in years and sex. HLA class I and class II types, where available, came from metadata supplied by the sample provider rather than from assay-based typing. The paper as a whole reports these results and caveats: The quantity of clinical and demographic metadata differed by source and by participant and was supplied without curation.

Recombination joined TRBV5-1 with TRBJ1-2, with TRBD1 identical over 8 junction bases. The clonotype was recovered from a woman aged 55-70 years with acute or convalescent COVID-19. The specimen sequenced was peripheral blood. The CDR3 has the sequence CASSLEEYQGAPDYGYTF. DNA sequence: TGCGCCAGCAGCTTGGAGGAATACCAGGGGGCTCCCGACTATGGCTACACCTTC.